The rows below give T cell receptor beta chains drawn from one sample of a study of cytomegalovirus exposure and HLA in healthy donors. Assay used: immunoSEQ multiplex PCR; TCRdb lists only in-frame clones, some missing. The repertoire consists of approximately 170,000 clones, with approximately 84% occurring once and the leading ten covering roughly 4.8%. Sequenced: PBMCs. These receptors all stem from a woman between 50 and 59 years old in good health and CMV-seropositive. The CDR3 runs from the conserved cysteine through the conserved F or W. A D gene is named only where the DNA matches it firmly. The size of a clone is reported for some rows only, either as once, few or many, or as a class for expanded clones.

d_call,v_call,clone_size,j_call,cdr3_aa,cdr3_nt
TRBD1,TRBV7-2,-,TRBJ2-4,CASSLERQGAYKNIQYF,TGTGCCAGCAGCTTAGAAAGACAGGGGGCATACAAAAACATTCAGTACTTC
TRBD1,TRBV9,-,TRBJ1-6,CASSATGGTSPLHF,TGTGCCAGCAGCGCGACAGGGGGTACTTCACCCCTCCACTTT
-,TRBV19,-,TRBJ1-1,CASSYQRGNTEAFF,TGTGCCAGTAGTTACCAAAGGGGAAACACTGAAGCTTTCTTT
-,TRBV25-1,-,TRBJ1-1,CASSAARGITEAFF,TGTGCCAGCAGTGCCGCTCGAGGGATCACTGAAGCTTTCTTT
-,TRBV9,-,TRBJ1-3,CASSVGVQAMDTIYF,TGTGCCAGCAGCGTAGGGGTACAGGCTATGGACACCATATATTTT
-,TRBV28,-,TRBJ1-1,CASSFRRDPNAAFF,TGTGCCAGCAGTTTTCGGCGGGACCCCAACGCGGCTTTCTTT
-,TRBV7-2,-,TRBJ1-6,CASSRRTVSNSPLHF,TGTGCCAGCAGCCGAAGGACAGTTTCTAATTCACCCCTCCACTTT
-,TRBV19,-,TRBJ2-2,CASTGRANTGELFF,TGTGCCAGTACTGGCAGGGCGAACACCGGGGAGCTGTTTTTT
-,TRBV30,-,TRBJ2-2,CAARSTGNTGELFF,TGTGCCGCTAGATCGACTGGGAACACCGGGGAGCTGTTTTTT
TRBD2,TRBV9,few,TRBJ2-1,CASSKGLAGNNEQFF,TGTGCCAGCAGTAAGGGACTAGCGGGGAACAATGAGCAGTTCTTC
TRBD2,TRBV7-2,-,TRBJ2-7,CASSLQAGGWDEQYF,TGTGCCAGCAGCTTACAGGCGGGAGGATGGGATGAGCAGTACTTC
-,TRBV6-5,-,TRBJ1-5,CASSYDRFQPQHF,TGTGCCAGCAGTTACGATCGGTTTCAGCCCCAGCATTTT
TRBD1,TRBV11-2,-,TRBJ2-7,CASSLARTGGVEEEQYF,TGTGCCAGCAGCTTAGCTCGGACAGGGGGCGTGGAGGAGGAGCAGTACTTC
TRBD1,TRBV12-5,-,TRBJ1-1,CASGLAGGAEAFF,TGTGCTAGTGGCCTGGCAGGGGGCGCGGAAGCTTTCTTT
TRBD2,TRBV4-3,once,TRBJ2-7,CASSQDRAGGNAYEQYF,TGCGCCAGCAGCCAAGATAGGGCGGGAGGGAACGCCTACGAGCAGTACTTC
-,TRBV5-1,-,TRBJ2-3,CASSLDRADTQYF,TGCGCCAGCAGCCTGGACCGGGCAGATACGCAGTATTTT
TRBD1,TRBV6-5,-,TRBJ1-3,CASSYSRTGSGNTIYF,TGTGCCAGCAGTTACTCGCGGACAGGGTCTGGAAACACCATATATTTT
-,TRBV19,-,TRBJ1-1,CASDTPGHGSLMNTEAFF,TGTGCCAGTGATACTCCGGGACATGGGTCGCTTATGAACACTGAAGCTTTCTTT
-,TRBV19,-,TRBJ2-5,CASSIPKGGRRGTQYF,TGTGCCAGTAGTATCCCTAAAGGAGGACGGCGAGGGACCCAGTACTTC
-,TRBV7-8,-,TRBJ1-4,CASSLWGGGDEKLFF,TGTGCCAGCAGCTTATGGGGTGGGGGGGATGAAAAACTGTTTTTT
-,TRBV29-1,-,TRBJ1-4,CSTAAATNEKLFF,TGCAGCACAGCAGCAGCAACTAATGAAAAACTGTTTTTT
-,TRBV30,-,TRBJ1-2,CAWPSKGQVYGYTF,TGTGCCTGGCCGTCCAAGGGGCAGGTCTATGGCTACACCTTC
TRBD2,TRBV7-9,-,TRBJ2-1,CASSLGDAGAADEQFF,TGTGCCAGCAGCTTAGGTGACGCGGGAGCGGCCGATGAGCAGTTCTTC
-,TRBV4-2,-,TRBJ1-1,CASSQDPGPERAFF,TGTGCCAGCAGCCAAGATCCAGGGCCTGAAAGGGCTTTCTTT
-,TRBV27,-,TRBJ2-3,CASSLAPGNGDTQYF,TGTGCCAGCAGTTTAGCTCCGGGGAACGGAGATACGCAGTATTTT
-,TRBV19,-,TRBJ1-5,CASSPDSTWTTSNQPQHF,TGTGCCAGTAGTCCTGACTCTACATGGACAACGAGCAATCAGCCCCAGCATTTT
-,TRBV9,-,TRBJ2-7,CASSVGEGVSSYEQYF,TGTGCCAGCAGCGTAGGTGAGGGGGTAAGCTCCTACGAGCAGTACTTC
TRBD1,TRBV10-2,-,TRBJ1-2,CASSERTGNGYTF,TGCGCCAGCAGTGAACGGACAGGGAATGGCTACACCTTC
-,TRBV5-1,-,TRBJ2-1,CASSLVFGDEQFF,TGCGCCAGCAGCTTGGTATTCGGAGATGAGCAGTTCTTC
TRBD1,TRBV9,-,TRBJ1-1,CASSRGQGGTEAFF,TGTGCCAGCAGCCGGGGACAGGGAGGGACTGAAGCTTTCTTT
-,TRBV30,-,TRBJ1-5,CAGGWSGNQPQHF,TGTGCCGGGGGGTGGAGCGGCAATCAGCCCCAGCATTTT
-,TRBV6-5,few,TRBJ2-5,CASSYNGQEETQYF,TGTGCCAGCAGTTACAATGGCCAAGAAGAGACCCAGTACTTC
TRBD2,TRBV4-2,-,TRBJ2-5,CASSQVLSSGRAKEETQYF,TGTGCCAGCAGCCAAGTGTTGTCTAGCGGGAGGGCGAAGGAAGAGACCCAGTACTTC
-,TRBV20-1,-,TRBJ1-2,CSASVSYGYTF,TGCAGTGCTAGCGTTTCTTATGGCTACACCTTC
-,TRBV14,-,TRBJ1-1,CASSRGGLTNTEAFF,TGTGCCAGCAGCCGCGGGGGGCTAACGAACACTGAAGCTTTCTTT
TRBD1,TRBV5-4,-,TRBJ1-2,CASSARDRGSYGYTF,TGTGCCAGCAGCGCCCGGGACAGGGGATCCTATGGCTACACCTTC
TRBD2,TRBV6-4,-,TRBJ2-3,CASSDSTSGAPDTQYF,TGTGCCAGCAGTGATTCTACTAGCGGGGCCCCAGATACGCAGTATTTT
-,TRBV7-3,-,TRBJ1-3,CASSLTGAYPGNTIYF,TGTGCCAGCAGCTTAACGGGGGCCTATCCGGGAAACACCATATATTTT
-,TRBV4-1,few,TRBJ1-5,CASSQDQRGSSNQPQHF,TGCGCCAGCAGCCAAGATCAAAGAGGGAGCAGCAATCAGCCCCAGCATTTT
TRBD1,TRBV29-1,-,TRBJ1-4,CSVVGQDHEKLFF,TGCAGCGTTGTCGGACAGGACCATGAAAAACTGTTTTTT
-,TRBV18,-,TRBJ2-4,CASSPVGLAKNIQYF,TGTGCCAGCTCACCTGTCGGACTGGCCAAAAACATTCAGTACTTC
-,TRBV4-3,-,TRBJ1-2,CASSQDEVMAGDGYTF,TGCGCCAGCAGCCAAGATGAGGTTATGGCAGGGGATGGCTACACCTTC
-,TRBV20-1,-,TRBJ2-3,CSVRSVDTQYF,TGCAGTGTTCGGTCCGTAGATACGCAGTATTTT
TRBD2,TRBV19,-,TRBJ2-5,CASSTGLAGGPETQYF,TGTGCCAGTAGTACGGGACTAGCGGGGGGCCCAGAGACCCAGTACTTC
TRBD2,TRBV28,-,TRBJ2-7,CASNPQLAEGYEQYF,TGTGCCAGCAACCCCCAACTAGCGGAGGGTTACGAGCAGTACTTC
TRBD1,TRBV19,-,TRBJ1-5,CASTPTGYEVGQPQHF,TGTGCCAGTACCCCGACAGGGTATGAGGTTGGTCAGCCCCAGCATTTT
-,TRBV9,-,TRBJ1-1,CASTPGGGANTEAFF,TGTGCCAGCACCCCGGGTGGGGGCGCGAACACTGAAGCTTTCTTT
-,TRBV7-2,-,TRBJ2-2,CASSLAVYNTGELFF,TGTGCCAGCAGCTTGGCCGTTTACAACACCGGGGAGCTGTTTTTT
-,TRBV7-9,-,TRBJ1-2,CASSRDIANYGYTF,TGTGCCAGCAGCCGGGACATAGCTAACTATGGCTACACCTTC
-,TRBV9,once,TRBJ1-3,CASSGGGRGWNTIYF,TGTGCCAGCAGCGGGGGAGGGAGGGGCTGGAACACCATATATTTT
-,TRBV19,-,TRBJ1-2,CASTPQGKGGYTF,TGTGCCAGTACTCCACAGGGTAAGGGTGGCTACACCTTC
-,TRBV7-3,-,TRBJ2-7,CASSLTGQPTYEQYF,TGTGCCAGCAGCTTGACCGGACAGCCCACCTACGAGCAGTACTTC
TRBD1,TRBV18,-,TRBJ2-5,CASSPGTAPKETQYF,TGTGCCAGCTCACCTGGGACAGCCCCGAAAGAGACCCAGTACTTC
TRBD1,TRBV7-9,-,TRBJ2-3,CASSLWRQGTDTQYF,TGTGCCAGCAGCTTATGGCGACAGGGGACAGATACGCAGTATTTT
TRBD2,TRBV5-1,-,TRBJ2-4,CASSTYTSSGSAVAKNIQYF,TGCGCCAGCAGCACGTACACATCTAGCGGGAGCGCGGTGGCCAAAAACATTCAGTACTTC
-,TRBV29-1,-,TRBJ1-1,CSVEESQGSGAFF,TGCAGCGTTGAAGAGTCCCAGGGGTCAGGGGCTTTCTTT
TRBD1,TRBV7-7,-,TRBJ2-7,CASSLGGQAYEQYF,TGTGCTAGCAGCTTAGGGGGACAGGCATACGAGCAGTACTTC
-,TRBV2,-,TRBJ2-1,CASGERQYTNEQFF,TGTGCCAGCGGAGAAAGACAGTACACCAATGAGCAGTTCTTC
TRBD1,TRBV7-2,once,TRBJ1-5,CASSPDRVGQPQHF,TGTGCCAGCAGCCCAGACAGGGTTGGGCAGCCCCAGCATTTT